The 21 T cell receptor beta chains presented below share a single source sample, sequenced in a study of blood T cell repertoires in COVID-19. Using immunoSEQ multiplex PCR, the repertoire was profiled, and TCRdb retains in-frame clones only, with some absent. The sample shows 160,000 or so clones, 80% to 90% of them seen only once. Material: PBMCs or T cells enriched from blood (not recorded which). The receptors were sampled from a man aged 50 or older who had recovered from COVID-19.

The chain recombines TRBV6-6 with TRBJ1-2; unclear D gene. Germline lookup yields CDR1 MNHNY and CDR2 SVGAGI (reference sequence). The CDR3 contains 14 residues. Trimming took 6 bases from V and 7 from J, leaving 18 bases between them. The CDR3 region is CASRHQASGGGYTF. DNA for the CDR3: TGTGCCAGCAGACATCAGGCAAGCGGTGGTGGCTACACCTTC.

The rearrangement links TRBV5-1 to TRBJ2-7, with 12 positions matching TRBD2. The CDR3 has 15 amino acids. CDR1 and CDR2 (germline): SGHRS, YFSETQ. V lost 4 bases, J lost 7 bases, and 9 bases stayed unmatched. The CDR3 protein is CASSQGLAGRAEQYF. The CDR3, as DNA: TGCGCCAGCAGCCAAGGACTAGCGGGGCGAGCAGAGCAGTACTTC.

This clone was picked up a small number of times. This chain uses TRBV18 with TRBJ1-1; 7 positions agree with TRBD1. The CDR3 runs to 15 residues. Germline CDR1 reads KGHSH; CDR2 reads LQKENI. V shed 2 bases and J 3 bases; nucleotides not matched to a gene: 6. The DNA of the CDR3 is TGTGCCAGCTCACCATTCGGGGACAGAGACACTGAAGCTTTCTTT. It encodes CASSPFGDRDTEAFF.

A few counts support this clone. The chain employs TRBV19 and TRBJ1-6; perhaps TRBD1 as D (5 bases). V was shortened by 2 bases and J by 7 bases, with 9 bases between the two germline ends. Germline V lookup: CDR1 LNHDA, CDR2 SQIVND (reference sequence). The CDR3 loop spans 14 amino acids. The chain's CDR3 is CASSIKGANSPLHF. The CDR3 DNA sequence: TGTGCCAGTAGTATAAAAGGGGCAAATTCACCCCTCCACTTT.

V usage is TRBV4-1 and J usage is TRBJ1-4; D remains unclear. The V gene's germline CDR1 is MGHRA and CDR2 YSYEKL. V was clipped by 6 bases and J by 2 bases, with 16 bases between them. This CDR3 contains 16 residues. The CDR3: CASRPLSGITNEKLFF. The CDR3 DNA follows: TGCGCCAGCAGACCACTCTCCGGGATCACTAATGAAAAACTGTTTTTT.

The rearrangement joins TRBV2 to TRBJ2-1, with 7 positions matching TRBD1. Unmatched junction bases numbered 1, after V lost 2 bases and J lost 3 bases. The germline gives CDR1 SNHLY, CDR2 FYNNEI. This CDR3 region has 14 residues. As DNA, the CDR3 is TGTGCCAGCAGTGAACGGGACAGCTACAATGAGCAGTTCTTC. This translates into CASSERDSYNEQFF.

This chain links TRBV11-2 with TRBJ2-5; D unclear. Germline lookup yields CDR1 SGHAT and CDR2 FQNNGV. The CDR3 has 13 amino acids. Trimming removed 0 bases at V and 7 bases at J, with 9 bases between. CDR3 nucleotides: TGTGCCAGCAGCTTAGACAGTCCGGGGACCCAGTACTTC. This codes for CASSLDSPGTQYF.

V is TRBV9 and J is TRBJ1-3, with no clear D. Germline CDR1 SGDLS, CDR2 YYNGEE. V gave up 0 bases and J gave up 0 bases, with 7 bases separating them. The CDR3 consists of 15 residues. The DNA of the CDR3 is TGTGCCAGCAGCGTAGAACAGAGCTCTGGAAACACCATATATTTT. Its translation: CASSVEQSSGNTIYF.

This clone was counted many times. This chain uses TRBV5-5 with TRBJ1-3; maybe TRBD1 (5 bases). CDR3 length: 14 amino acids. Germline V gene data show CDR1 as SGHKS and CDR2 as YYEKEE (reference sequence). Trimming stripped 4 bases from V and 2 bases from J, with 10 bases between. CDR3 sequence: CASSLGGAGNTIYF. DNA for the CDR3: TGTGCCAGCAGCCTCGGGGGGGCTGGAAACACCATATATTTT.

This chain uses TRBV6-1 with TRBJ1-5; D perhaps matches TRBD1 (5 bases). Germline lookup yields CDR1 MNHNS and CDR2 SASEGT. V lost 1 base and J 6 bases, leaving 13 bases between the germline ends. The CDR3 has 15 residues. This CDR3 is CASSEGTRYSQPQHF. The CDR3 bases are TGTGCCAGCAGTGAAGGGACAAGGTATAGTCAGCCCCAGCATTTT.

The rearrangement uses TRBV7-9 and TRBJ2-7, with a weak D call TRBD1 (6 bases). Germline V gene data show CDR1 as SEHNR and CDR2 as FQNEAQ (reference sequence). The CDR3 contains 13 residues. V lost 5 bases and J lost 7, with 15 bases in between. The CDR3 region is CASSTPGAREQYF. The CDR3 nucleotides are TGTGCCAGCAGCACACCAGGGGCTCGAGAGCAGTACTTC. Complete variable domain (other parts from reference TRBV7-9 and TRBJ2-7): DTGVSQNPRHKITKRGQNVTFRCDPISEHNRLYWYRQTLGQGPEFLTYFQNEAQLEKSRLLSDRFSAERPKGSFSTLEIQRTEQGDSAMYLCASSTPGAREQYFGPGTRLTVT.

The CDR3: CASSPAGYSPLHF. In nucleotides, the CDR3 is TGTGCCAGCAGCCCCGCAGGGTATTCACCCCTCCACTTT. V gene TRBV7-9 combines with J gene TRBJ1-6, with D perhaps TRBD1 (5 bases). The CDR3 is 13 amino acids. Looked up from germline, CDR1 is SEHNR and CDR2 is FQNEAQ (reference sequence). V was clipped by 5 bases and J by 8 bases, with 10 bases between them.

The chain carries TRBV7-9 and TRBJ1-2; 10 bases are a match to TRBD1. CDR3 length equals 15 residues. Trimming at V came to 5 bases and at J to 2 bases, leaving 5 bases not matched to a gene. Germline V gives CDR1 SEHNR, CDR2 FQNEAQ (reference sequence). CDR3 DNA sequence: TGTGCCAGCAGCGGAGCGGGACAGGGGAACTATGGCTACACCTTC. Its protein product is CASSGAGQGNYGYTF.

The rearrangement uses TRBV28 and TRBJ1-2; D is possibly TRBD1 (6 bases). Germline CDR1 reads MDHEN; CDR2 reads SYDVKM. The CDR3 covers 14 residues. Trimming left V 7 bases short and J 5 bases short, with 17 bases between. In DNA form, the CDR3 reads TGTGCCAGCACGTCCGGACAGTTCAAGTATGGCTACACCTTC. This encodes CASTSGQFKYGYTF.

The rearrangement links TRBV6-5 to TRBJ2-7, with TRBD1 identical over 7 bases. The V gene's germline CDR1 is MNHEY and CDR2 SVGAGI. The CDR3 runs to 15 residues. V gave up 6 bases and J gave up 1 base; unmatched junction bases: 9. The CDR3 coding sequence is TGTGCCAGCAGAGGCTCGGCAGGGGGTTCCTACGAGCAGTACTTC. This sequence encodes CASRGSAGGSYEQYF.

The chain couples TRBV5-5 to TRBJ1-4; 10 nucleotides align to TRBD1. Germline V gives CDR1 SGHKS, CDR2 YYEKEE (reference sequence). Trimming cost V 4 bases and J 7 bases; bases outside gene matches: 7. The CDR3 runs 15 residues. The CDR3 sequence is CASSLPGQGIEKLFF. Written as DNA, the CDR3 is TGTGCCAGCAGCCTCCCGGGACAGGGGATTGAAAAACTGTTTTTT.

The chain uses TRBV19 and TRBJ1-1; TRBD1 might be the D (6 bases). The V gene lost 4 bases and the J gene lost 0 bases, with 15 bases spanning the gap. CDR1 and CDR2 from the germline V gene are LNHDA and SQIVND (reference sequence). The CDR3 consists of 16 residues. CDR3 nucleotides: TGTGCCAGTAGTAGCTCCGGGACATTTATGAACACTGAAGCTTTCTTT. Protein: CASSSSGTFMNTEAFF. Full variable domain (remainder filled in from reference TRBV19 and TRBJ1-1): DGGITQSPKYLFRKEGQNVTLSCEQNLNHDAMYWYRQDPGQGLRLIYYSQIVNDFQKGDIAEGYSVSREKKESFPLTVTSAQKNPTAFYLCASSSSGTFMNTEAFFGQGTRLTVV.

The chain is built from TRBV29-1 and TRBJ1-1; a possible D gene is TRBD1 (5 bases). Trimming stripped 6 bases from V and 0 bases from J, with 14 bases between. Germline V gene data show CDR1 as SQVTM and CDR2 as ANQGSEA. CDR3 length: 14 amino acids. CDR3 loop: CSVPKEGMNTEAFF. DNA of the CDR3: TGCAGCGTCCCCAAGGAGGGGATGAACACTGAAGCTTTCTTT.

The chain has TRBV4-1 and TRBJ1-5, with 9 bases lining up with TRBD1. Per germline, CDR1 MGHRA and CDR2 YSYEKL. CDR3 size: 14 residues. After removal of 4 bases from V and 6 bases from J, the junction contained 4 bases not matched to a gene. The CDR3 DNA is TGCGCCAGCAGCCCACAGGGGGCTGGTCAGCCCCAGCATTTT. Protein: CASSPQGAGQPQHF.

The chain joins TRBV5-1 to TRBJ2-5; 9 bases fit TRBD2. The V gene's germline CDR1 is SGHRS and CDR2 YFSETQ. V lost 0 bases and J lost 5; bases outside the gene matches: 11. This CDR3 is 17 amino acids long. The CDR3 sequence is CASSLAKIAGVTETQYF. The CDR3, as DNA: TGCGCCAGCAGCTTGGCCAAAATAGCGGGGGTAACGGAGACCCAGTACTTC.

This chain connects TRBV3-1 (or the pseudogene TRBV3-2) to TRBJ2-6; TRBD1 might be the D (5 bases). V shed 1 base and J shed 3 bases, with 10 bases lying between them. The germline V gene encodes CDR1 LGHDT and CDR2 YNNKEL (reference sequence). The CDR3 consists of 16 residues. This chain's CDR3 is CASSQVFRVGANVLTF. The CDR3 DNA reads as TGTGCCAGCAGCCAAGTTTTCAGGGTTGGGGCCAACGTCCTGACTTTC.